This is a list of T cell receptor beta chains from one sample in a study of beta chain features in type 1 diabetes. Method: immunoSEQ multiplex PCR; TCRdb's copy keeps in-frame clones and lacks some. The sample shows nearly 350,000 clones, less than 10% of them seen only once. The sample comprised central memory CD4+ T cells from blood. These receptors all come from a woman aged 18-29 years in good health. Both conserved end residues are part of each CDR3. Each record gives: J gene, V gene, clone size, D gene, CDR3 protein, CDR3 DNA. D genes are given only for firm matches. Size is stated for part of the rows, as once, few or many counts, or as a class when the clone is expanded.

J: TRBJ2-1
V: TRBV7-8
size: many
D: .
CDR3: CASSLKGDVTQSYNEQFF
DNA: TGTGCCAGCAGCTTAAAGGGGGATGTCACGCAATCCTACAATGAGCAGTTCTTC

J: TRBJ2-6
V: TRBV27
size: many
D: .
CDR3: CASSSLSGANVLTF
DNA: TGTGCCAGCAGTTCCCTCTCTGGGGCCAACGTCCTGACTTTC

J: TRBJ1-2
V: TRBV7-2
size: few
D: .
CDR3: CASSHDSLYGYTF
DNA: TGTGCCAGCAGCCATGACAGTCTCTATGGCTACACCTTC

J: TRBJ2-7
V: TRBV6-6
size: .
D: .
CDR3: CASSQGFYEQYF
DNA: TGTGCCAGCAGTCAGGGATTCTACGAGCAGTACTTC

J: TRBJ2-6
V: TRBV19
size: many
D: .
CDR3: CASSRLQGNILSGANVLTF
DNA: TGTGCCAGTAGTAGGCTACAGGGTAACATCCTCTCTGGGGCCAACGTCCTGACTTTC

J: TRBJ1-5
V: TRBV4-3
size: .
D: .
CDR3: CASSQDNRVSNQPQHF
DNA: TGCGCCAGCAGCCAAGATAACAGGGTGAGCAATCAGCCCCAGCATTTT

J: TRBJ2-1
V: TRBV27
size: .
D: TRBD2
CDR3: CASSFALGAGTSHPNEQFF
DNA: TGTGCCAGCAGTTTCGCACTTGGGGCCGGGACTAGCCACCCCAATGAGCAGTTCTTC

J: TRBJ1-1
V: TRBV15
size: .
D: .
CDR3: CATSRVHDTEAFF
DNA: TGTGCCACCAGCAGAGTTCATGACACTGAAGCTTTCTTT

J: TRBJ2-1
V: TRBV19
size: .
D: .
CDR3: CASSIRSWGHSYNEQFF
DNA: TGTGCCAGTAGTATAAGGTCCTGGGGGCATTCCTACAATGAGCAGTTCTTC

J: TRBJ2-2
V: TRBV5-1
size: few
D: TRBD2
CDR3: CASSLWEGNTGELFF
DNA: TGCGCCAGCAGCTTGTGGGAGGGGAACACCGGGGAGCTGTTTTTT

J: TRBJ2-1
V: TRBV5-4
size: many
D: TRBD2
CDR3: CASTWGLAGYNEQFF
DNA: TGTGCCAGCACCTGGGGACTAGCGGGCTACAATGAGCAGTTCTTC

J: TRBJ2-5
V: TRBV18
size: .
D: .
CDR3: CASSPPGPETQYF
DNA: TGTGCCAGCTCACCACCAGGGCCGGAGACCCAGTACTTC

J: TRBJ2-3
V: TRBV6-5
size: few
D: .
CDR3: CASKTSNGADTQYF
DNA: TGTGCCAGCAAAACTAGCAATGGGGCAGATACGCAGTATTTT

J: TRBJ2-3
V: TRBV18
size: few
D: .
CDR3: CASSPGGTDTQYF
DNA: TGTGCCAGCTCACCAGGGGGAACAGATACGCAGTATTTT

J: TRBJ2-2
V: TRBV28
size: .
D: .
CDR3: CASSSGQNTGELFF
DNA: TGTGCCAGCAGTTCGGGACAGAACACCGGGGAGCTGTTTTTT

J: TRBJ2-7
V: TRBV6-5
size: .
D: TRBD2
CDR3: CASQGGLAREQYF
DNA: TGTGCCAGCCAAGGGGGACTAGCGCGCGAGCAGTACTTC

J: TRBJ1-2
V: TRBV5-5
size: few
D: .
CDR3: CASSLIRLNLESYTF
DNA: TGTGCCAGCAGCCTGATCAGGCTGAACCTTGAGAGCTACACCTTC

J: TRBJ2-7
V: TRBV23-1
size: .
D: .
CDR3: CASSLSPPSLKGCEQYF
DNA: TGCGCCAGCAGTCTCTCCCCCCCCAGCCTCAAGGGCTGCGAGCAGTACTTC

J: TRBJ1-1
V: TRBV4-2
size: few
D: TRBD1
CDR3: CASSPGLDRASTEAFF
DNA: TGTGCCAGCAGCCCGGGACTGGACAGGGCCAGCACTGAAGCTTTCTTT

J: TRBJ2-1
V: TRBV7-3
size: many
D: TRBD2
CDR3: CASSSGRGKGTYNEQFF
DNA: TGTGCCAGCAGTAGCGGGAGAGGGAAGGGAACCTACAATGAGCAGTTCTTC

J: TRBJ1-2
V: TRBV7-2
size: .
D: .
CDR3: CASSLWTGGLAVYGYTF
DNA: TGTGCCAGCAGCTTATGGACTGGGGGCCTCGCCGTCTATGGCTACACCTTC

J: TRBJ2-1
V: TRBV10-3
size: .
D: .
CDR3: CAIRAGDGEQFF
DNA: TGTGCCATCAGAGCGGGCGACGGGGAGCAGTTCTTC

J: TRBJ2-1
V: TRBV6-4
size: many
D: .
CDR3: CASRKEGADEQFF
DNA: TGTGCCAGCAGAAAGGAGGGGGCAGATGAGCAGTTCTTC

J: TRBJ1-2
V: TRBV1
size: .
D: .
CDR3: CTSSPASYGRGGYGYTF
DNA: TGCACCAGCAGCCCCGCAAGCTACGGACGTGGGGGCTATGGCTACACCTTC

J: TRBJ1-1
V: TRBV7-9
size: .
D: .
CDR3: CASSLDRYTEAFF
DNA: TGTGCCAGCAGCTTAGATCGGTACACTGAAGCTTTCTTT

J: TRBJ2-7
V: TRBV28
size: .
D: .
CDR3: CASSLSDSGEQYF
DNA: TGTGCCAGCAGTTTATCGGATTCTGGCGAGCAGTACTTC

J: TRBJ2-7
V: TRBV7-2
size: .
D: .
CDR3: CASSRMAGPYEQYF
DNA: TGTGCCAGCAGCCGGATGGCGGGTCCCTACGAGCAGTACTTC

J: TRBJ2-7
V: TRBV28
size: few
D: TRBD1
CDR3: CASRGQGGREQYF
DNA: TGTGCCAGCAGAGGACAGGGGGGCAGGGAGCAGTACTTC

J: TRBJ2-1
V: TRBV18
size: .
D: TRBD2
CDR3: CASSLGLADEQFF
DNA: TGTGCCAGCTCACTCGGACTAGCGGATGAGCAGTTCTTC